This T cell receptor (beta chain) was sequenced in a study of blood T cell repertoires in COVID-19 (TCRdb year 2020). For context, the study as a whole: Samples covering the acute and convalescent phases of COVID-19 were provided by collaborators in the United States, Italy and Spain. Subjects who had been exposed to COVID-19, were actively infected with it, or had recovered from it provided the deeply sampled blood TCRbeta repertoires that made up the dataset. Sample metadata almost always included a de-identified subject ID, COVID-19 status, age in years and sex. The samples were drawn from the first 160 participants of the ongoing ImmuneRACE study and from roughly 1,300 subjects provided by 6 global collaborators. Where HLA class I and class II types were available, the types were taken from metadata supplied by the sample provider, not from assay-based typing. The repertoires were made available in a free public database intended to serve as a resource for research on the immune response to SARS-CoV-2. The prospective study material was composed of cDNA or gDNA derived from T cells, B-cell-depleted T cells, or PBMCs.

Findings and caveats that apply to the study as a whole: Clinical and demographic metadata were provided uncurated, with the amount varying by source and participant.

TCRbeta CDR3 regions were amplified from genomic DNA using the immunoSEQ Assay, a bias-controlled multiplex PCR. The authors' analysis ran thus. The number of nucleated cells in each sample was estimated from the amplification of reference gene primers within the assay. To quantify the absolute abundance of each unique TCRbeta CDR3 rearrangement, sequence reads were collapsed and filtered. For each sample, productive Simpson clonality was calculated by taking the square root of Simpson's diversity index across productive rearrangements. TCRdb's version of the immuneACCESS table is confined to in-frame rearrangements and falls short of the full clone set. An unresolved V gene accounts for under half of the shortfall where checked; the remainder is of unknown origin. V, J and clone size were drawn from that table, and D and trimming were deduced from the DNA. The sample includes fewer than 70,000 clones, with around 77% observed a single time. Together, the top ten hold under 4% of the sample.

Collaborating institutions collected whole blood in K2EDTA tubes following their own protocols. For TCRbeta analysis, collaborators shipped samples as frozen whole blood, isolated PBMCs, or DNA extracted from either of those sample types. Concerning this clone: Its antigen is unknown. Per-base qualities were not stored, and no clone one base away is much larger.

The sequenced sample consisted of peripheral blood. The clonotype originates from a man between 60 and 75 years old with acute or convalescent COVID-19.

Here is the DNA: TGCGCCAGCAGGAACAGGGAACCTATTGGGAACACTGAAGCTTTCTTT. Its amino acids are CASRNREPIGNTEAFF. The chain is assembled from TRBV10-1 and TRBJ1-1; TRBD1 could be the D gene, as 6 bases match. Reading the germline V gene (reference sequence) gives CDR1 WNHNN and CDR2 SYGVQD. The CDR3 goes from the cysteine to the phenylalanine over 16 residues. Only the CDR3 portion is preserved as DNA: 48 bases, with reading frame beginning at the first base. The junction shows trimming of 6 bases on V and 1 base on J, plus 18 bases between the germline ends.